This T cell receptor beta chain is from a study of Graves' ophthalmopathy and Graves' hyperthyroidism. Amplifying from RNA transcripts, the study obtained TCR beta CDR3 regions. First-round RT-PCR relied on HTBI primers, and a second-round multiplex PCR came next. Via MiXCR, TCRdb re-called the multiplex PCR reads, giving one row per CDR3 protein. The repertoire holds about 660,000 distinct CDR3 sequences, with about two fifths as singletons. Establishment of the diagnosis relied upon clinical symptoms, serum thyroxine, TRAb, thyroid ultrasound and orbital computed tomography. A roughly 9.1 ml volume of fresh peripheral blood provided the PBMCs. A few counts support this clonotype. V was cut by 5 bases and J by 2 bases, with 10 bases left in between. This CDR3 contains 13 residues. The germline V gene encodes CDR1 MGHRA and CDR2 YSYEKL.

This clonotype originated in an adult man with Graves' ophthalmopathy. The source material was peripheral blood. V usage is TRBV4-1 and J usage is TRBJ2-7; D perhaps matches TRBD1 (6 bases). The CDR3 nucleotides read TGCGCCAGCAGCTCCCGGACAGCCTACGAGCAGTACTTC. Translated: CASSSRTAYEQYF.